This TCR beta chain was retrieved from a study of post-analysis software for immune sequencing data. Turning to the study itself: Relapsing-remitting, secondary progressive and progressive-relapsing forms of multiple sclerosis all featured among disease courses.

This clonotype came up a few times. No antigen is known for it. Study conclusions and caveats: Batch-mates among the samples co-clustered strongly by F measure. Compared with controls, patients showed significantly lower normalized Chao1 diversity.

The authors incorporated unique molecular identifiers into the TCR beta cDNA libraries. There were roughly 0.95 to 11 million T cells, and around 460,000 cDNA molecules came from them. TCRdb reanalysed the PCR reads using MiXCR and keeps one entry per CDR3 protein. The sample shows 600,000 to 700,000 distinct CDR3 sequences, about 60% of them seen only once. The specimen sequenced was blood. The sequence was obtained from a girl aged 2-10 years with multiple sclerosis.

The CDR3 loop is CARPTREEGLKTQYF. The CDR3 DNA is TGTGCCAGACCGACCCGGGAAGAAGGGTTGAAGACCCAGTACTTC. The chain couples TRBV3-1 to TRBJ2-5; maybe TRBD2 (5 bases). The germline V gene encodes CDR1 LGHDT and CDR2 YNNKEL (reference sequence). The CDR3 has 15 amino acids. Trimming shortened V by 9 bases and J by 6 bases, and 23 bases separated the two germline ends.